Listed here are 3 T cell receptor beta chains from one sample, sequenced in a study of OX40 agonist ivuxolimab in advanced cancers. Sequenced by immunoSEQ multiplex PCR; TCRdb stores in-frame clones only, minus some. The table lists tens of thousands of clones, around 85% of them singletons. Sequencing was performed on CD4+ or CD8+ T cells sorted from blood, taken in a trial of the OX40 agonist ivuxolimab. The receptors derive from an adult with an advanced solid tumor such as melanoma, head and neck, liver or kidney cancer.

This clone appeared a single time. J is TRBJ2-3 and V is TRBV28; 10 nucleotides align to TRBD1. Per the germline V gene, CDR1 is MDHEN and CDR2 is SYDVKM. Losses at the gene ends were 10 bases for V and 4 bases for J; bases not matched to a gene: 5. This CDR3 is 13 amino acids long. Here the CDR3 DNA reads TGTGCCAACACGGACAGGGGGTCAGATACGCAGTATTTT. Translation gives CANTDRGSDTQYF.

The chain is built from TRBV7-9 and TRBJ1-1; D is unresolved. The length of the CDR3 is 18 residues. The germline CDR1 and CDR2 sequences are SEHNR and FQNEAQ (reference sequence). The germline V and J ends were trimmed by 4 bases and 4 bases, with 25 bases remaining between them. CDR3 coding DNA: TGTGCCAGCAGCTCATCGTACATAGGAAGGAAACAGTCCACTGAAGCTTTCTTT. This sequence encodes CASSSSYIGRKQSTEAFF.

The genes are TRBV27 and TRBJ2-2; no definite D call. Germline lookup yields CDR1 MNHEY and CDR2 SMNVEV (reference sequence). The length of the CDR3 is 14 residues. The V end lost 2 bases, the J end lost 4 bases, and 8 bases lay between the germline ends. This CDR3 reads CASSLRIGTGELFF. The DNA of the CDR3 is TGTGCCAGCAGTTTAAGGATCGGCACCGGGGAGCTGTTTTTT.